This T cell receptor beta chain appears in the sequencing data of a study of OX40 agonist ivuxolimab in advanced cancers. Overall study: Patients were treated with intravenous ivuxolimab, dosed at 0.01 to 10 mg/kg and infused every 2 weeks.

The method was immunoSEQ multiplex PCR; TCRdb's version includes in-frame clones alone and lacks a portion of them. This sample carries around 94,000 clones, approximately 85% of them seen once, and the ten largest clones take less than 5%. Points on this clone: The antigen remains undetermined.

Patients were excluded for autoimmune disease history or systemic immunosuppression. Study results and caveats: At doses 0.1 to 3.0 mg/kg, CD4+ and CD8+ clones expanded.

The germline V gene encodes CDR1 SEHNR and CDR2 FQNEAQ (reference sequence). J was trimmed by 3 bases and V by 0 bases; bases with no gene match: 6. The CDR3 spans 17 residues. Sequenced here: CD4+ or CD8+ T cells sorted from blood, sampled in a trial of the OX40 agonist ivuxolimab. The chain is built from TRBV7-9 and TRBJ2-2, with 8 bases identical to TRBD2. This receptor was obtained from an adult with an advanced solid tumor such as melanoma, head and neck, liver or kidney cancer. The DNA for the CDR3 is TGTGCCAGCAGCTTAGCGCCGGCGGGAGGTGACACCGGGGAGCTGTTTTTT. Translation gives CASSLAPAGGDTGELFF.